The 16 T cell receptor beta chains presented below share a single source sample, sequenced in a study of CDR3 diversity in severe acne. In TCRdb, the PCR reads were re-called with MiXCR into one record per CDR3 protein. Of about 76,000 distinct CDR3 sequences detected, 51% appear once; the ten largest clones hold around an eighth. Sequenced input: blood. These receptor sequences come from a male donor in good health, without acne.

A single count supports this clonotype. The chain is built from TRBV7-2 and TRBJ2-7; tentatively, D is TRBD2 (6 bases). This CDR3 contains 14 residues. The V gene's germline CDR1 is SGHTA and CDR2 FQGNSA. Trimming stripped 6 bases from V and 2 bases from J, with 14 bases between. Written as DNA, the CDR3 is TGTGCCAGCAGTCTCGGGACTCTTACCTACGAGCAGTACTTC. It codes for CASSLGTLTYEQYF.

A remark on this clonotype: No conserved phenylalanine or tryptophan ends this CDR3, so it is likely a read error. The rearrangement joins TRBV28 to TRBJ1-4; D gene ambiguous. V was trimmed by 5 bases and J by 3 bases, leaving 10 bases between them. The CDR3 contains 14 residues. Looked up from germline, CDR1 is MDHEN and CDR2 is SYDVKM. The CDR3, as DNA: TGTGCCAGCAGTCCGCTCGGAGCTAATGAAAAACTGTTTCTT. This sequence encodes CASSPLGANEKLFL.

V is TRBV25-1 and J is TRBJ1-6; D possibly corresponds to TRBD1 (5 bases). Germline CDR1 and CDR2: MGHDK and SYGVNS. The CDR3 length is 17 residues. V was cut by 1 base and J by 9 bases, with 19 bases left in between. CDR3 sequence: CASSELTGGGFVSPLHF. The CDR3 DNA reads as TGTGCCAGCAGTGAATTAACGGGGGGGGGTTTTGTTTCACCCCTCCACTTT.

This clonotype came up once. The chain joins TRBV5-1 to TRBJ1-6; D gene ambiguous. In germline, CDR1 is SGHRS, CDR2 YFSETQ. The CDR3 runs 17 residues. The germline V and J ends were trimmed by 2 bases and 6 bases, with 18 bases remaining between them. The CDR3 protein is CASSFGLPDRPNSPLHF. The CDR3 DNA reads TGCGCCAGCAGCTTTGGTCTGCCAGACCGTCCTAATTCACCCCTCCACTTT.

This clonotype was seen repeatedly, ten times or more. The gene calls are TRBV6-5 and TRBJ2-1; D is ambiguous. Looked up from germline, CDR1 is MNHEY and CDR2 is SVGAGI. With 0 bases removed from V and 2 bases from J, the gap between germline ends came to 2 bases. This CDR3 region has 13 residues. The CDR3 loop is CASSYSTYNEQFF. DNA of the CDR3: TGTGCCAGCAGTTACTCCACCTACAATGAGCAGTTCTTC.

The J gene is TRBJ2-1, the V gene TRBV7-6; 9 nucleotides line up with TRBD2. V lost 4 bases, J lost 6 bases, and 7 bases stayed unmatched. Germline V CDR1 and CDR2: SGHVS, FNYEAQ. The CDR3 has 15 residues. For the CDR3, the DNA is TGTGCCAGCAGCTCCGCGGGAGGGCCGGGCAATGAGCAGTTCTTC. As protein: CASSSAGGPGNEQFF.

By frequency in the sample, this clonotype is medium-sized. The V call is TRBV2, the J call TRBJ2-5, with TRBD1 matching 7 bases. The CDR3 length is 14 residues. Germline CDR1 is SNHLY and CDR2 is FYNNEI. Trimming removed 4 bases from V and 5 bases from J; junction bases left unmatched: 7. Written as DNA, the CDR3 is TGTGCCAGCAGTGGGACAGGCGGTGGGGAGACCCAGTACTTC. Protein sequence: CASSGTGGGETQYF. Supplemented by reference TRBV2 and TRBJ2-5, the full variable domain reads EPEVTQTPSHQVTQMGQEVILRCVPISNHLYFYWYRQILGQKVEFLVSFYNNEISEKSEIFDDQFSVERPDGSNFTLKIRSTKLEDSAMYFCASSGTGGGETQYFGPGTRLLVL.

This clonotype has a count of ten or more. V and J are TRBV4-1 and TRBJ1-2, with a weak D call TRBD1 (5 bases). The CDR3 extends over 15 amino acids. Trimming took 4 bases from V and 0 from J, leaving 12 bases between them. Germline V lookup: CDR1 MGHRA, CDR2 YSYEKL. In DNA, the CDR3 is TGCGCCAGCAGCCTCGGGCAGGGCCCTAACTATGGCTACACCTTC. Translation: CASSLGQGPNYGYTF.

This clonotype appeared many times. The V call is TRBV12-3 or TRBV12-4, the J call TRBJ1-2; D unclear. The germline V and J ends were trimmed by 6 bases and 5 bases, with 10 bases remaining between them. This CDR3 has 12 amino acids. This CDR3 reads CASRAALYGYTF. The DNA of the CDR3 is TGTGCCAGCAGGGCCGCCCTGTATGGCTACACCTTC.

The V and J genes are TRBV7-9 and TRBJ2-1, with 15 nucleotides matching TRBD2. Germline values: CDR1 SEHNR, CDR2 FQNEAQ (reference sequence). Trimming at V came to 0 bases and at J to 0 bases, leaving 6 bases not matched to a gene. This CDR3 is 20 amino acids long. The CDR3 DNA reads as TGTGCCAGCAGCTTAGCTGGACTAGCGGGGGGGCTGATCTCCTACAATGAGCAGTTCTTC. This gives the protein CASSLAGLAGGLISYNEQFF.

J is TRBJ1-1 and V is TRBV7-9, with 7 bases fitting TRBD1. There are 16 residues in the CDR3. Trimming cost V 5 bases and J 2 bases; bases outside gene matches: 11. Germline CDR1 SEHNR, CDR2 FQNEAQ (reference sequence). The CDR3 DNA follows: TGTGCCAGCAGCCGAATGGGGGCAGGGGGAAACACTGAAGCTTTCTTT. Translation: CASSRMGAGGNTEAFF.

The V gene is TRBV7-2, the J gene TRBJ2-3, with 9 bases that match TRBD2. The V segment lost 4 bases and the J segment 6 bases; nucleotides outside the gene matches: 11. The CDR3 is 16 residues long. The germline CDR1 and CDR2 sequences are SGHTA and FQGNSA. CDR3 sequence: CASSSRLAEGRDTQYF. The CDR3 region has the DNA TGTGCCAGCAGCTCCAGACTAGCGGAGGGGCGTGATACGCAGTATTTT.

This clonotype occurred a few times. The chain employs TRBV7-2 and TRBJ2-7; no clear D. The CDR3 is 14 amino acids. The V end was cut by 4 bases, the J end by 3 bases, with 13 bases between. The germline CDR1 and CDR2 sequences are SGHTA and FQGNSA. CDR3 protein: CASSSPRMGYEQYF. The CDR3 DNA is TGTGCCAGCAGCTCCCCGAGAATGGGCTACGAGCAGTACTTC.

J is TRBJ2-5 and V is TRBV7-9; no clear D gene. The end of the DNA fits TRBJ2-1 better, so the J call may be wrong. The CDR3 covers 14 residues. CDR1 and CDR2 (germline): SEHNR, FQNEAQ (reference sequence). Written as DNA, the CDR3 is TGTGCCAGCAGCTCCCTCGGCAGCTTCAATGAGCAGTTCTTC. This translates into CASSSLGSFNEQFF.

This clonotype showed up just a few times. This likely comes from a read error, as the CDR3 has no conserved phenylalanine or tryptophan at its end. The DNA is left out, because the CDR3 cannot be placed on it with certainty; the CDR3 is given as TCRdb lists it. The gene calls are TRBV5-5 and TRBJ2-1; the table's D gene call, TRBD2, was not cross checked with the DNA. The CDR3 has 10 amino acids, counting both end residues. Germline lookup yields CDR1 SGHKS and CDR2 YYEKEE (reference sequence). CDR3 sequence: CASSLVLAGD.

This chain uses TRBV2 with TRBJ2-5; 8 bases match TRBD1. CDR1 SNHLY and CDR2 FYNNEI come from the germline V gene. With V trimmed by 7 bases and J by 1 base, 2 bases remained unmatched. The CDR3 covers 13 residues. The CDR3 loop reads CASTQGAQETQYF. CDR3 nucleotide sequence: TGTGCCAGCACCCAGGGGGCCCAAGAGACCCAGTACTTC.